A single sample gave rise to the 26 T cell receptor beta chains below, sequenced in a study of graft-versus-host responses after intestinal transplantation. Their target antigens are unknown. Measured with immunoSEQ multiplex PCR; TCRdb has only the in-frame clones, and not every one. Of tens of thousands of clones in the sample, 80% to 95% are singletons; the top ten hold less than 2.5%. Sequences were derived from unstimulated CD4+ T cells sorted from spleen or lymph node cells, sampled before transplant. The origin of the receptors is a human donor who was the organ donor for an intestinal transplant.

The CDR3 region has the DNA TGTGCCAGCAGTTGGACAGGGGGCACCAATCAGCCCCAGCATTTT. It codes for CASSWTGGTNQPQHF. V usage is TRBV28 and J usage is TRBJ1-5; 11 positions match TRBD1. CDR3 length: 15 residues. Germline-derived CDR1 and CDR2 are MDHEN and SYDVKM. V dropped 4 bases and J dropped 3; count of bases not matched to a gene: 2.

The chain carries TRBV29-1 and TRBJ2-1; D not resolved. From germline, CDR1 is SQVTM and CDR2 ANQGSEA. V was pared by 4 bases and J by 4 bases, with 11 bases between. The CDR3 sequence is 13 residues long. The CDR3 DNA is TGCAGCGTTGTTGGAAACGGGTACAATGAGCAGTTCTTC. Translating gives CSVVGNGYNEQFF.

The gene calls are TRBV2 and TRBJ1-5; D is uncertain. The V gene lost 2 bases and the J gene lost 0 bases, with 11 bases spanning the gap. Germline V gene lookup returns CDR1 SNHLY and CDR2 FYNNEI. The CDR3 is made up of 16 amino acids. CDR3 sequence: CASSERRTYSNQPQHF. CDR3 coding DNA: TGTGCCAGCAGTGAAAGGCGAACATATAGCAATCAGCCCCAGCATTTT. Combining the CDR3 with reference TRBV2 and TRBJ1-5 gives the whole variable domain EPEVTQTPSHQVTQMGQEVILRCVPISNHLYFYWYRQILGQKVEFLVSFYNNEISEKSEIFDDQFSVERPDGSNFTLKIRSTKLEDSAMYFCASSERRTYSNQPQHFGDGTRLSIL.

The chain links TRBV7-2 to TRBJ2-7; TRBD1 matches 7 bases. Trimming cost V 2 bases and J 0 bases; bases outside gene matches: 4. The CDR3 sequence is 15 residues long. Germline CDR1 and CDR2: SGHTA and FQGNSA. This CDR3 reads CASSLSQGISYEQYF. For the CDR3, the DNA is TGTGCCAGCAGCTTATCACAGGGGATCTCCTACGAGCAGTACTTC.

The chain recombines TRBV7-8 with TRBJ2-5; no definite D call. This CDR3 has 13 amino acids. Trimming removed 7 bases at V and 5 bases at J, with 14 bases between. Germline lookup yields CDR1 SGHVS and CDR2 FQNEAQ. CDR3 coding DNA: TGTGCCAGCAAGGTAGCCCTGGGGGAGACCCAGTACTTC. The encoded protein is CASKVALGETQYF.

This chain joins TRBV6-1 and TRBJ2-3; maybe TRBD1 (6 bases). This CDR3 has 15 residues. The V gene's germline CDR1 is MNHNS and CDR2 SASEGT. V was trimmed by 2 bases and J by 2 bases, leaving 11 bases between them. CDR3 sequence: CASSEPGHNTDTQYF. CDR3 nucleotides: TGTGCCAGCAGTGAACCGGGACACAACACAGATACGCAGTATTTT.

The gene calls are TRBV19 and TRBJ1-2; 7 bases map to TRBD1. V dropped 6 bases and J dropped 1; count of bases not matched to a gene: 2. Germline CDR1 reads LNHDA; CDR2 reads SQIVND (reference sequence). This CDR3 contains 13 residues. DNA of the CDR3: TGTGCCAGTAGGGGACAGCTTAACTATGGCTACACCTTC. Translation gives CASRGQLNYGYTF. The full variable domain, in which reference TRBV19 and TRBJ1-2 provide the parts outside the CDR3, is DGGITQSPKYLFRKEGQNVTLSCEQNLNHDAMYWYRQDPGQGLRLIYYSQIVNDFQKGDIAEGYSVSREKKESFPLTVTSAQKNPTAFYLCASRGQLNYGYTFGSGTRLTVV.

CDR3 nucleotides: TGTGCCAGCAGCCCCCTAGAAGGGGGGTATGGACATTCCAAGTCCTACGAGCAGTACTTC. This sequence encodes CASSPLEGGYGHSKSYEQYF. V and J are TRBV21-1 and TRBJ2-7. TRBV21-1 counts as a pseudogene. The CDR3 has 20 residues.

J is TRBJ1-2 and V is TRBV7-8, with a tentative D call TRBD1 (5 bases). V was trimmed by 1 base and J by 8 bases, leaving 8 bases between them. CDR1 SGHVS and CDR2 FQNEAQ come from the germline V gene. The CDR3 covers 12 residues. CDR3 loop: CASSLVTDGYTF. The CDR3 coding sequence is TGTGCCAGCAGCTTAGTGACAGACGGCTACACCTTC.

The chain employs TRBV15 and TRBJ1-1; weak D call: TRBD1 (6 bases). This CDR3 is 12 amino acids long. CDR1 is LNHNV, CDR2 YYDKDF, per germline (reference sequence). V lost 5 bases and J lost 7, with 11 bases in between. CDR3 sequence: CATSPQGSEAFF. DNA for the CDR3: TGTGCCACCAGCCCACAGGGTAGTGAAGCTTTCTTT.

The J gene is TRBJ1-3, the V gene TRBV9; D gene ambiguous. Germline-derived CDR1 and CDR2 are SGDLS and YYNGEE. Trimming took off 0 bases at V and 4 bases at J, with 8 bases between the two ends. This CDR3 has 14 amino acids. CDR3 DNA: TGTGCCAGCAGCGTAGCCCCTCACGGAAACACCATATATTTT. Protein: CASSVAPHGNTIYF.

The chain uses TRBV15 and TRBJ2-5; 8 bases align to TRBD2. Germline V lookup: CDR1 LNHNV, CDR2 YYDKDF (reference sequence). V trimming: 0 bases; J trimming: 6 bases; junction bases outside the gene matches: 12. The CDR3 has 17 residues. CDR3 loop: CATSRDRTGGPIKTQYF. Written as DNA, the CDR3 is TGTGCCACCAGCAGAGATCGCACGGGAGGGCCCATTAAGACCCAGTACTTC.

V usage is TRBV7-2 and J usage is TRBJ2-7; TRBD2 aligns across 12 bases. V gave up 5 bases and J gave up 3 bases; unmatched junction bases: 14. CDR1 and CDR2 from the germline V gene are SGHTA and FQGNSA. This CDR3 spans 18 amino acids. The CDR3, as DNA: TGTGCCAGCAGCCTGAGGACTAGCGGGACGAACTCTTACTACGAGCAGTACTTC. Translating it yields CASSLRTSGTNSYYEQYF.

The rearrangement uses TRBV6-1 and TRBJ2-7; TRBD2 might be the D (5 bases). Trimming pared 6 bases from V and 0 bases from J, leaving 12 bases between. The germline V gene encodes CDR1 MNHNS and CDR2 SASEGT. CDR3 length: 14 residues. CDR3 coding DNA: TGTGCCAGCAGGTACACAGCGGACTCCTACGAGCAGTACTTC. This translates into CASRYTADSYEQYF.

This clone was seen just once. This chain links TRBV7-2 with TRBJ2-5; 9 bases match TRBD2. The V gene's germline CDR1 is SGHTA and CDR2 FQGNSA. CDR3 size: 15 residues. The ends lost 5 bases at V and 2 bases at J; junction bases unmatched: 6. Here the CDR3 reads CASSPSGIGQETQYF. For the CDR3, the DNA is TGTGCCAGCAGCCCTAGCGGGATAGGTCAAGAGACCCAGTACTTC.

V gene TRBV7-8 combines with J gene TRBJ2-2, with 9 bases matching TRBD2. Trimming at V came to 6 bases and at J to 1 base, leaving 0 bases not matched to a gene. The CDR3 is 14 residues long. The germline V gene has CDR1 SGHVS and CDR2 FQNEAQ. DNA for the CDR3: TGTGCCAGCAGACTAGCGGGGAACACCGGGGAGCTGTTTTTT. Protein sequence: CASRLAGNTGELFF.

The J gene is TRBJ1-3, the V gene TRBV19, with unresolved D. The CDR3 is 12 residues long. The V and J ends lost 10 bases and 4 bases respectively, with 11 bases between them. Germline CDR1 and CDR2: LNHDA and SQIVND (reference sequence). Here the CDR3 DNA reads TGTGCCAATTTCAATGGGGGAAACACCATATATTTT. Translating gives CANFNGGNTIYF.

Written as DNA, the CDR3 is TGTGCCAGCAGTCTCGAGGGGGCTGGCGAGCAGTACTTC. This codes for CASSLEGAGEQYF. This chain uses TRBV6-1 with TRBJ2-7; 7 bases align to TRBD1. This CDR3 has 13 residues. Germline loops: CDR1 MNHNS, CDR2 SASEGT. The V and J ends lost 5 bases and 6 bases, in that order; junction bases with no gene match: 7.

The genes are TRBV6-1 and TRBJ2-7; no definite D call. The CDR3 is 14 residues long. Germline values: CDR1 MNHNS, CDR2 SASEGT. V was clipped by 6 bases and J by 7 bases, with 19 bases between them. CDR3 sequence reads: CASSLVQFVQEQYF. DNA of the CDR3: TGTGCCAGCAGCCTAGTACAGTTTGTGCAAGAGCAGTACTTC.

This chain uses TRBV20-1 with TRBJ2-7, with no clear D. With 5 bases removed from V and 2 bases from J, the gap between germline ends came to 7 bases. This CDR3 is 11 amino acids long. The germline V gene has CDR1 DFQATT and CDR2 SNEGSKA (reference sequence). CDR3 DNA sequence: TGCAGTGCTGGGCTTACCTACGAGCAGTACTTC. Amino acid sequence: CSAGLTYEQYF.

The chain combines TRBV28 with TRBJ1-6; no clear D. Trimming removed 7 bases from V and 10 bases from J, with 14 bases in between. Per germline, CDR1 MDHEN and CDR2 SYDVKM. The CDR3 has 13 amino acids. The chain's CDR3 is CASNYPKGSPLHF. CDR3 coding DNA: TGTGCCAGCAACTACCCCAAGGGCTCACCCCTCCACTTT.

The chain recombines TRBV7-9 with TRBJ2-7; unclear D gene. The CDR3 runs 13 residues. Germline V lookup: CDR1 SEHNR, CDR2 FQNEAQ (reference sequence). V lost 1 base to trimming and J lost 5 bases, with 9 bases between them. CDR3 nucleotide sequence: TGTGCCAGCAGCTTAGGTAGAAATGACGAGCAGTACTTC. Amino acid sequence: CASSLGRNDEQYF.

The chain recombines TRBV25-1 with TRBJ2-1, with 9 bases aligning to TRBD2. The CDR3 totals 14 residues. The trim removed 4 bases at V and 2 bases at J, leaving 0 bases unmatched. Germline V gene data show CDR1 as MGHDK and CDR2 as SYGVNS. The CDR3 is CASSGTSAYNEQFF. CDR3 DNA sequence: TGTGCCAGCAGTGGGACTAGCGCCTACAATGAGCAGTTCTTC.

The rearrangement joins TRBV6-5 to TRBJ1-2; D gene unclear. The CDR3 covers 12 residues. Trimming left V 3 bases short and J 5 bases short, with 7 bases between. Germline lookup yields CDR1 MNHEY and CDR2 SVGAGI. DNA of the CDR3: TGTGCCAGCAGTTATCTGCTTTATGGCTACACCTTC. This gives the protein CASSYLLYGYTF.

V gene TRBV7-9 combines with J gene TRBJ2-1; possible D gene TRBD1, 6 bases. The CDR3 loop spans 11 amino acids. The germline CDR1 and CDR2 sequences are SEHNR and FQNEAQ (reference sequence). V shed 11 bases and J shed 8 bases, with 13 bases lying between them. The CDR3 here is CADTRGYEQFF. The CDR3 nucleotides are TGTGCCGACACCAGGGGCTATGAGCAGTTCTTC.

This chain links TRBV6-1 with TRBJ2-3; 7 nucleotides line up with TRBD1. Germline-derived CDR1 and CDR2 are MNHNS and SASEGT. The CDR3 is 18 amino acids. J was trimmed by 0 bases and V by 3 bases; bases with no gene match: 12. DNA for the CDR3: TGTGCCAGCAGTGACTTAGGGGGCCTTTTTATTAGCACAGATACGCAGTATTTT. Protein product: CASSDLGGLFISTDTQYF.